This T cell receptor (beta chain) was sequenced for a study of blood T cell repertoires in COVID-19. The CDR3 has 18 residues. Losses at the gene ends were 0 bases for V and 4 bases for J; bases not matched to a gene: 7. In germline, CDR1 is LGHNA, CDR2 YNFKEQ. Individuals aged about 18 to 89 years were recruited from approximately 22 US areas. Produced via immunoSEQ multiplex PCR; TCRdb's table is partial and in-frame only. The sample carries about 300,000 clones, roughly 89% recorded once. This chain joins TRBV4-2 and TRBJ2-1; 12 bases match TRBD2. The sequencing input was PBMCs or T cells enriched from blood (not recorded which). The receptor comes from a woman between 35 and 50 years old who had recovered from COVID-19. The CDR3 bases are TGTGCCAGCAGCCAAGATAACTCCGGGACTAGCGGGTACAATGAGCAGTTCTTC. It is translated as CASSQDNSGTSGYNEQFF.